These 15 T cell receptor beta chains came from one sample sequenced in a study of blood T cell repertoires in COVID-19. Libraries were prepared by immunoSEQ multiplex PCR; TCRdb keeps only in-frame clonotypes and omits some of them. The sample consists of approximately 260,000 clones, 65% to 80% of them appearing once. Sequenced sample: peripheral blood. All receptors come from a woman in her thirties or forties with active or convalescent COVID-19.

This chain connects TRBV6-6 to TRBJ1-2, with unresolved D. Per germline, CDR1 MNHNY and CDR2 SVGAGI (reference sequence). This CDR3 contains 14 residues. The germline V and J ends were trimmed by 7 bases and 0 bases, with 12 bases remaining between them. For the CDR3, the DNA is TGTGCCAGCACCGACCCCGGGGCTAACTATGGCTACACCTTC. This encodes CASTDPGANYGYTF.

V is TRBV5-1 and J is TRBJ2-2, with 11 positions matching TRBD2. The V gene end was trimmed by 8 bases and the J gene end by 5 bases; junction bases not matched to a gene: 5. The CDR3 has 14 amino acids. Germline lookup yields CDR1 SGHRS and CDR2 YFSETQ. As DNA, the CDR3 is TGCGCCAGTATGGGACTAGCGGTGACCGGGGAGCTGTTTTTT. This sequence encodes CASMGLAVTGELFF.

This clone was detected ten times or more. J is TRBJ2-2 and V is TRBV19, with 11 bases fitting TRBD2. The J segment lost 2 bases and the V segment lost 3 bases, leaving 11 bases of the junction unmatched. The V gene's germline CDR1 is LNHDA and CDR2 SQIVND (reference sequence). The CDR3 consists of 19 residues. CDR3 DNA: TGTGCCAGTAGTATGTATGTACGGCGACTAGCGGGAAACACCGGGGAGCTGTTTTTT. Translation gives CASSMYVRRLAGNTGELFF.

The V and J genes are TRBV25-1 and TRBJ1-1; D not certain. Germline V gene sequence: CDR1 MGHDK, CDR2 SYGVNS. Trimming shortened V by 6 bases and J by 5 bases, and 16 bases separated the two germline ends. The length of the CDR3 is 14 residues. CDR3 in amino acids: CASRESGVETEAFF. As DNA, the CDR3 is TGTGCCAGCAGAGAGTCCGGGGTTGAAACTGAAGCTTTCTTT. The full variable domain, rest sourced from reference TRBV25-1 and TRBJ1-1, is EADIYQTPRYLVIGTGKKITLECSQTMGHDKMYWYQQDPGMELHLIHYSYGVNSTEKGDLSSESTVSRIRTEHFPLTLESARPSHTSQYLCASRESGVETEAFFGQGTRLTVV.

V and J are TRBV10-3 and TRBJ1-1; 7 positions match TRBD1. CDR1 and CDR2 (germline): ENHRY, SYGVKD. Losses at the gene ends were 4 bases for V and 1 base for J; bases not matched to a gene: 6. The CDR3 length is 15 residues. CDR3 amino acids: CAISGIRGTNTEAFF. The CDR3 DNA is TGTGCCATCAGTGGAATCAGGGGGACGAACACTGAAGCTTTCTTT.

This clone has just one count. V usage is TRBV10-1 and J usage is TRBJ1-1, with 7 bases fitting TRBD1. J lost 1 base, V lost 7 bases, and 3 bases had no gene match. This CDR3 region has 13 residues. Germline-derived CDR1 and CDR2 are WNHNN and SYGVQD (reference sequence). In DNA, the CDR3 is TGCGCCAGCAACCGGGACAGGAACACTGAAGCTTTCTTT. Translation gives CASNRDRNTEAFF.

This clone occurred a few times. The chain employs TRBV6-1 and TRBJ2-2, with 7 positions matching TRBD2. Germline values: CDR1 MNHNS, CDR2 SASEGT. The V gene end was trimmed by 1 base and the J gene end by 7 bases; junction bases not matched to a gene: 9. The CDR3 is made up of 16 amino acids. CDR3 coding DNA: TGTGCCAGCAGTGAAGAGTCGGCTAGCGGTAGCGGGGAGCTGTTTTTT. Residues: CASSEESASGSGELFF.

The CDR3 loop is CASSSRKGGTDTQYF. In nucleotides, the CDR3 is TGCGCCAGCAGTTCAAGAAAGGGGGGCACAGATACGCAGTATTTT. This sequence joins TRBV4-1 and TRBJ2-3, with D perhaps matching TRBD1 (6 bases). V lost 6 bases and J lost 1, with 14 bases in between. The CDR3 contains 15 residues. Germline V gives CDR1 MGHRA, CDR2 YSYEKL.

The gene calls are TRBV28 and TRBJ1-2; 7 nucleotides match TRBD1. The ends lost 2 bases at V and 11 bases at J; junction bases unmatched: 5. CDR1 is MDHEN, CDR2 SYDVKM, per germline. This CDR3 comprises 12 residues. DNA for the CDR3: TGTGCCAGCAGTTTAGGGACAGCCTCATACACCTTC. Amino acids: CASSLGTASYTF.

This chain uses TRBV6-5 with TRBJ1-1; 7 bases line up with TRBD1. Germline V gene data show CDR1 as MNHEY and CDR2 as SVGAGI. J lost 4 bases, V lost 0 bases, and 8 bases had no gene match. CDR3 length: 16 amino acids. CDR3 amino acids: CASSYSKGAGSTEAFF. In DNA, the CDR3 is TGTGCCAGCAGTTACTCGAAGGGGGCGGGGTCCACTGAAGCTTTCTTT.

The rearrangement links TRBV4-1 to TRBJ1-2, with D tentatively TRBD1 (6 bases). The germline V gene encodes CDR1 MGHRA and CDR2 YSYEKL. The CDR3 loop spans 15 amino acids. V lost 2 bases and J lost 3, with 13 bases in between. The CDR3 nucleotides read TGCGCCAGCAGCCAAACCCCGACAGGTGACTATGGCTACACCTTC. This encodes CASSQTPTGDYGYTF.

The J gene is TRBJ2-3, the V gene TRBV7-3; D is perhaps TRBD1 (5 bases). Trimming took off 5 bases at V and 0 bases at J, with 12 bases between the two ends. The CDR3 length is 15 residues. Germline V CDR1 and CDR2: SGHTA, FQGTGA. The CDR3 spells CASSPDRFSTDTQYF. CDR3 nucleotide sequence: TGTGCCAGCAGCCCCGACAGATTTAGCACAGATACGCAGTATTTT. Complete variable domain (other parts from reference TRBV7-3 and TRBJ2-3): GAGVSQTPSNKVTEKGKYVELRCDPISGHTALYWYRQSLGQGPEFLIYFQGTGAADDSGLPNDRFFAVRPEGSVSTLKIQRTERGDSAVYLCASSPDRFSTDTQYFGPGTRLTVL.

The chain has TRBV27 and TRBJ1-5; no definite D call. The V end was cut by 3 bases, the J end by 11 bases, with 11 bases between. The CDR3 has 12 residues. Germline V gene data show CDR1 as MNHEY and CDR2 as SMNVEV (reference sequence). The CDR3 DNA sequence: TGTGCCAGCAGTTTCGGAGGAGGGACCCAGCATTTT. It yields the protein CASSFGGGTQHF.

CDR3 sequence: CSGVQGGGNTIYF. In DNA, the CDR3 is TGCAGCGGCGTACAAGGCGGCGGAAACACCATATATTTT. The chain employs TRBV29-1 and TRBJ1-3; D gene uncertain. The germline V gene has CDR1 SQVTM and CDR2 ANQGSEA. V was trimmed by 7 bases and J by 4 bases, leaving 14 bases between them. The CDR3 totals 13 residues.

The chain joins TRBV7-2 to TRBJ1-1; TRBD1 is a possible D gene (5 bases). V lost 3 bases and J 4 bases, leaving 12 bases between the germline ends. CDR3 size: 14 residues. Per the germline V gene, CDR1 is SGHTA and CDR2 is FQGNSA. CDR3 sequence: CASSLVSGGTEAFF. CDR3 in DNA: TGTGCCAGCAGCTTGGTTTCCGGGGGCACTGAAGCTTTCTTT.